Here is one T cell receptor (beta chain) with its context. The sample holds many counts of this clonotype. Its specific antigen is unknown. The input lacks base qualities; no much larger clone sits a single base away. The sample's treatment or condition, from its label and the paper: allogeneic hematopoietic cell transplantation with graft depleted of TCRalphabeta T cells and CD19 B cells. The transplant recipients were children given TCRalphabeta/CD19-depleted allogeneic hematopoietic cell grafts. Receptors were amplified or captured by PCR. Sequencer: Illumina HiSeq 2500. TCR libraries were prepared with molecular barcoding, using unique molecular identifiers to normalize TCRbeta repertoire quantification. TCRdb reanalyzed the raw reads on its own, using fastp at Q25 for trimming and MiXCR for clone calling, and kept in-frame beta chains. Every entry covers one CDR3 protein and lists the most common genes and DNA from its rows. Counted in this sample were hundreds of thousands of distinct CDR3 sequences; 10% to 15% of them appeared once. The ten largest clones represent 2.2% of the sample.

These data originate in a study of T-cell reconstitution after alpha-beta-depleted transplantation in children (dated by TCRdb to 2016 to 2017). Study-wide context: Using TCR repertoire profiling, the study followed T-cell immune reconstitution in a quantitative way in children after TCRalphabeta/CD19-depleted allogeneic hematopoietic cell transplantation.

The germline V and J ends show losses of 3 bases and 2 bases respectively, and no gene match explains 3 bases of the junction. Via the germline V gene (reference sequence), CDR1 is DFQATT and CDR2 SNEGSKA. From the cysteine up to the phenylalanine, the CDR3 has a length of 15 residues. Just CDR3 DNA is preserved here, 45 bases in frame from base 1. What the authors observed across the whole study: Apparently early alphabetaT-cell count recovery about two months after transplant reportedly relied on only several hundred rapidly expanded clones derived from non-depleted graft cells. In some patients, the high TCRbeta diversity seen at day 60 was put down to recipient T cells and intrathymic progenitors that had survived conditioning. Hyperexpanded clone frequencies declined over subsequent months; after one year, T-cell counts and TCRbeta diversity were mostly attributed to newly produced T cells.

The material sequenced was PBMCs, mostly from graft donor cells, taken 360 days after TCRalphabeta/CD19-depleted stem cell transplant. The sequence came from a male patient younger than 18 who had a stem cell transplant for acute myeloid leukemia, so the T cells may come from the graft donor. In this chain, TRBV20-1 is recombined with TRBJ2-7, with 14 junctional bases fitting TRBD2. The DNA sequence is TGCAGTGCTAGGGGACTAGCGGGAGTGACCTACGAGCAGTACTTC. Translated, it reads CSARGLAGVTYEQYF.